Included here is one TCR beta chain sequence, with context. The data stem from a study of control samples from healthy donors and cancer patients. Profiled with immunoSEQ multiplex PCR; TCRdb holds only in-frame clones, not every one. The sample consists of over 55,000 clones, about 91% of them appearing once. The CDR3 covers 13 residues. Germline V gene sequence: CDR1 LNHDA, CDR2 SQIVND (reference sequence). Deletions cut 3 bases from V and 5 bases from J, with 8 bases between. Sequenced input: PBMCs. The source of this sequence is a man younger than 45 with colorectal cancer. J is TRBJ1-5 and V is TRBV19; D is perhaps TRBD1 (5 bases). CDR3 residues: CASSMGTHQPQHF. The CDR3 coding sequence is TGTGCCAGTAGTATGGGGACCCATCAGCCCCAGCATTTT. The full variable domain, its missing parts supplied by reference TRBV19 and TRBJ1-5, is DGGITQSPKYLFRKEGQNVTLSCEQNLNHDAMYWYRQDPGQGLRLIYYSQIVNDFQKGDIAEGYSVSREKKESFPLTVTSAQKNPTAFYLCASSMGTHQPQHFGDGTRLSIL.